This T cell receptor (beta chain) is drawn from a study of blood T cell repertoires in COVID-19. About the study: COVID-19 samples collected from the United States, Italy and Spain covered acute and convalescent phases. T cells, B-cell-depleted T cells, or PBMCs supplied cDNA or gDNA.

The germline V gene has CDR1 DFQATT and CDR2 SNEGSKA (reference sequence). The CDR3 is 11 residues long. Deletions cut 5 bases from V and 4 bases from J, with 8 bases between. Authors' methods: Amplification with reference gene primers provided the estimates of nucleated cell counts. The table came from immunoSEQ multiplex PCR; TCRdb's copy has only in-frame clones and leaves some out. V and J calls and clone size are given by that table; D and trimming were obtained from the DNA. Of about 200,000 clones listed, 84% are singletons. The TCR sequence derives from a human donor in a cohort sampled during active COVID-19. The material sequenced was peripheral blood. This chain links TRBV20-1 with TRBJ2-5; TRBD1 might be the D (5 bases). This CDR3 reads CSAGASETQYF. CDR3 nucleotide sequence: TGCAGTGCTGGGGCTTCAGAGACCCAGTACTTC.